This T cell receptor beta chain was retrieved from a study of T cell responses to AZD1222 COVID-19 vaccine. The study's findings and limits: Receipt of two AZD1222 doses was followed by a rise in Spike-specific TCR breadth and depth. Unmutated variant regions are reportedly targeted by nearly half of spike-specific TCRs.

The V segment lost 2 bases and the J segment 1 base; nucleotides outside the gene matches: 1. The germline gives CDR1 SGHNT, CDR2 YYREEE (reference sequence). This CDR3 is built from 14 residues. Using immunoSEQ multiplex PCR, the repertoire was profiled, and TCRdb retains in-frame clones only, with some absent. The table shows 89,000 or so clones, with about nine tenths occurring only once. Notes on this clone: Its target is not known.

The sequencing here drew on peripheral blood, taken 28 days after the second AZD1222 dose. The chain carries TRBV5-4 and TRBJ2-5; TRBD2 aligns across 8 bases. This TCR was recovered from an adult who received the AZD1222 COVID-19 vaccine. The CDR3 nucleotides read TGTGCCAGCAGCTTCGGGGGGGCCCAAGAGACCCAGTACTTC. Translating it yields CASSFGGAQETQYF. Complete variable domain (other parts from reference TRBV5-4 and TRBJ2-5): ETGVTQSPTHLIKTRGQQVTLRCSSQSGHNTVSWYQQALGQGPQFIFQYYREEENGRGNFPPRFSGLQFPNYSSELNVNALELDDSALYLCASSFGGAQETQYFGPGTRLLVL.